What follows is one T cell receptor (beta chain) and its context. Antigen: not known. The CDR3 totals 15 residues. CDR1 is SGDLS, CDR2 YYNGEE, per germline. Trimming left V 0 bases short and J 3 bases short, with 11 bases between. The record originates from a study of cytomegalovirus exposure and HLA in healthy donors. Study overall: A preliminary data release comprised tens of millions of unique TCRs obtained from HLA-typed donors.

General study points: Later analysis identified a missense DCLRE1C variant that was linked to TCR beta V- and J-gene trimming. Common viral pathogens seemed to be connected with several of the most significant clusters, according to a later analysis. According to an earlier analysis, most TCR beta V segments yielded productive rearrangements about 87% or about 30% of the time.

Researchers ran the PCR with 60 Vbeta and 13 Jbeta primers. Libraries were prepared by immunoSEQ multiplex PCR; TCRdb keeps only in-frame clonotypes and omits some of them. The top ten hold roughly 3.7% of the sample, which has fewer than 90,000 clones, more than 70% seen once. What was sequenced was PBMCs. The clonotype comes from a man under 40 in good health and CMV-seronegative. The chain recombines TRBV9 with TRBJ2-3, with TRBD2 as a possible D gene (5 bases). CDR3: CASSVEATGTDTQYF. Here the CDR3 DNA reads TGTGCCAGCAGCGTAGAGGCCACGGGAACAGATACGCAGTATTTT.